A selection of T cell receptor beta chains follows, all from one sample in a study of T cell repertoires in cytomegalovirus infection. MiXCR, applied by TCRdb to the reads, yields one record per CDR3 protein. The sample has nearly 450,000 distinct CDR3 sequences; around 32% are singletons. The sequenced material came from PBMCs. The receptors stem from a human donor in good health (CMV status not recorded). Some clones in this sample may be carry-over from other donors' samples. CDR3s include the opening cysteine and the closing phenylalanine or tryptophan. A D gene is named only where the DNA matches it firmly. Part of the rows lack a size; the others show once, few, many or a class for expanded clones.

clone_size j_call v_call d_call cdr3_aa cdr3_nt
few TRBJ2-3 TRBV7-6 TRBD2 CASSLAGGGPTDTQYF TGTGCCAGCAGCTTAGCCGGCGGGGGACCCACAGATACGCAGTATTTT
- TRBJ2-7 TRBV5-6 - CASSPGPTSSYEQYF TGTGCCAGCAGCCCGGGACCGACATCCTCCTACGAGCAGTACTTC
- TRBJ2-3 TRBV7-6 - CASSLFGEVGTDTQYF TGTGCCAGCAGCTTATTCGGTGAGGTCGGCACAGATACGCAGTATTTT
- TRBJ1-5 TRBV19 - CASGDQRNQPQHF TGTGCCAGTGGGGACCAGCGCAATCAGCCCCAGCATTTT
few TRBJ2-7 TRBV4-1 - CASSRLLDGPYEQYF TGCGCCAGCAGCCGATTACTTGACGGCCCCTACGAGCAGTACTTC
many TRBJ2-2 TRBV7-2 - CATLSIGELFF TGTGCCACCCTCTCAATCGGGGAGCTGTTTTTT
few TRBJ2-3 TRBV20-1 - CSLLGVNTDTQYF TGCAGCTTATTGGGGGTCAACACAGATACGCAGTATTTT
- TRBJ2-5 TRBV7-9 TRBD2 CASSSGGAREPQYF TGTGCCAGCAGCTCCGGGGGGGCGAGGGAGCCCCAGTACTTC
- TRBJ2-5 TRBV7-3 TRBD1 CASSLEVRGRFQETQYF TGTGCCAGCAGCTTAGAGGTCAGGGGGCGCTTCCAAGAGACCCAGTACTTC
- TRBJ2-3 TRBV11-2 - CASSSHIGRRDTQYF TGTGCCAGCAGCTCCCATATTGGGAGAAGGGATACGCAGTATTTT
- TRBJ1-1 TRBV6-4 - CASSRNPDGTEAFF TGTGCCAGCAGCAGAAATCCGGACGGCACTGAAGCTTTCTTT
- TRBJ2-7 TRBV7-6 - CASSPQEDLEQYF TGTGCTAGCAGCCCTCAGGAAGACCTCGAGCAGTACTTC
- TRBJ2-1 TRBV7-8 - CASSPGETLYNEQFF TGTGCCAGCAGCCCGGGGGAGACCCTTTACAATGAGCAGTTCTTC
- TRBJ2-3 TRBV5-4 - CASSLVGGLTDTQYF TGTGCCAGCAGCTTGGTCGGGGGGCTCACAGATACGCAGTATTTT
few TRBJ2-1 TRBV19 - CASSIDLGGGYNEQFF TGTGCCAGTAGTATAGATCTCGGAGGGGGGTACAATGAGCAGTTCTTC
- TRBJ1-1 TRBV7-2 - CASSLVWRLNTEAFF TGTGCCAGCAGCTTAGTTTGGAGATTGAACACTGAAGCTTTCTTT
few TRBJ2-1 TRBV19 TRBD1 CASSPPLGTGPNEQFF TGTGCCAGTAGTCCCCCTTTAGGGACAGGGCCGAATGAGCAGTTCTTC
few TRBJ2-6 TRBV19 - CASKKRTGGTGANVLTF TGTGCCAGTAAGAAGAGGACGGGCGGTACTGGGGCCAACGTCCTGACTTTC
- TRBJ1-1 TRBV4-2 - CASSQGEWGTEAFF TGTGCCAGCAGCCAAGGGGAATGGGGCACTGAAGCTTTCTTT
many TRBJ2-1 TRBV7-2 TRBD1 CASSFQSGTASSYNEQFF TGTGCCAGCAGCTTTCAATCCGGGACAGCGAGCTCCTACAATGAGCAGTTCTTC
few TRBJ2-4 TRBV19 TRBD1 CAAGPEGQGFDIQYF TGTGCCGCAGGGCCTGAGGGACAGGGTTTTGACATTCAGTACTTC
few TRBJ2-7 TRBV27 - CASSLVSASYEQYF TGTGCCAGCAGCCTCGTGTCAGCCTCCTACGAGCAGTACTTC
- TRBJ2-1 TRBV2 TRBD2 CASGQPTGSGDSYNEQFF TGTGCCAGCGGCCAACCAACTGGCAGCGGGGACTCCTACAATGAGCAGTTCTTC
- TRBJ1-3 TRBV7-6 TRBD1 CASSPHRGQFGNTIYF TGTGCCAGCAGCCCCCACAGGGGGCAGTTTGGAAACACCATATATTTT